This T cell receptor (beta chain) was identified in a study of OX40 agonist ivuxolimab in advanced cancers. Concerning the study at large: Ivuxolimab was an agonistic, fully human IgG2 monoclonal antibody directed against OX40 (CD134), a costimulatory receptor. Intravenous ivuxolimab was administered to patients every 2 weeks at six dose levels: 0.01, 0.1, 0.3, 1.5, 3 and 10 mg/kg. The dose-escalation cohort was about 83% male with a mean age of roughly 62 years, ranging from 23 to 79. The purpose of peripheral TCRbeta sequencing was to test whether ivuxolimab changed TCR sequence diversity and led to clonal T-cell expansion. Patients were allowed to have had prior anti-PD-1, anti-PD-L1 or anti-CTLA-4 therapy, and approximately 41% of the dose-escalation patients had previously received checkpoint inhibitors. The paper reports the monotherapy dose-escalation portion (N of about 50 patients) of the phase I ivuxolimab trial. Of the 50 or so patients in dose escalation, 19 had hepatocellular carcinoma, around 15 had melanoma, 9 had renal cell carcinoma and 9 had head and neck cancer. Partial responses were achieved by three dose-escalation patients, of whom one had hepatocellular carcinoma and two had cutaneous melanoma. What the research found in general, with its limitations: Antigen specificity was not determined for the clonally expanded peripheral T cells. At doses of 0.1 to 3.0 mg/kg, clonal expansion of both CD4+ and CD8+ blood T cells was observed from baseline to week 6. In the 0.1-3.0 mg/kg groups, partial responders had among the lowest normalized peripheral clonal expansion, particularly in CD8+ T cells. Low levels of normalized T-cell clonal expansion were also seen in some patients who did not respond. On average, CD8+ T cells showed more expanded clones than CD4+ T cells after ivuxolimab.

Worth noting for this clone: The antigen this receptor binds is unknown. The sample holds no much larger clone one base away, and base qualities are not on file.

Genomic DNA was isolated from the sorted cells so that the TCRbeta CDR3 region could be sequenced. The immunoSEQ Assay was used to sequence the TCRbeta CDR3 regions. The table comes from immuneACCESS by way of TCRdb, which keeps in-frame sequences with V and J called. Part of the clones is missing from these tables; in studies checked, under half for an unresolved V gene and the rest for unknown reasons. For this sample the table gives 39,000 or so clones, of which 92% were detected only once. The ten largest clones represent roughly 21% of the sample. V loses 6 bases, J loses 0 bases, and the germline ends lie 8 bases apart. From the cysteine up to the phenylalanine, the CDR3 has a length of 13 residues. Only the CDR3 region is kept as DNA, spanning 39 bases read in frame from base 1. CDR1 and CDR2, looked up from the germline V gene, are MDHEN and SYDVKM. Patients with autoimmune disease history or receiving systemic immunosuppression were excluded from the trial. In every dose cohort, peripheral blood was drawn for TCR sequencing at baseline, cycle 4 day 1, and cycle 7 day 1. The samples were taken from a phase I, first-in-human, multicenter, open-label dose-escalation trial of ivuxolimab. Adults with locally advanced or metastatic melanoma, renal cell carcinoma, hepatocellular carcinoma or head and neck squamous cell carcinoma were enrolled in the trial. Before TCR sequencing, CD4+ and CD8+ T cells were separately sorted from peripheral blood.

Here the sequenced sample was CD4+ or CD8+ T cells sorted from blood, taken in a trial of the OX40 agonist ivuxolimab. The clonotype was recovered from an adult with an advanced solid tumor such as melanoma, head and neck, liver or kidney cancer. The rearranged chain carries TRBV28 and TRBJ1-2; no D gene is confidently identified. The CDR3 loop reads CASSPLTNYGYTF. The DNA is TGTGCCAGCAGCCCGTTGACTAACTATGGCTACACCTTC.